The T cell receptor beta chain described here comes from a study of CD8+CD57+ T cells in acquired aplastic anemia. Overall study: Sorted CD4+ plus CD8+ cells gave DNA averaging 3.2 ug.

Study-wide results and limits: Between the patient and control groups, CD8+ Simpson's diversity did not differ significantly.

All patients picked for sequencing had shown, by flow cytometry, an expansion of CD8+CD57+ cells. The patients, all of them, had severe acquired aplastic anemia. Genomic DNA templated the TCR beta VDJ and CDR3 profiling. MiXCR, run by TCRdb on the reads, gives a single entry per CDR3 protein. The repertoire holds 250,000 to 300,000 distinct CDR3 sequences, with roughly 59% as singletons. Germline V CDR1 and CDR2: ENHRY, SYGVKD. Trimming stripped 8 bases from V and 4 bases from J, with 11 bases between. The CDR3 has 12 amino acids. Only a few counts were recorded for this clonotype. The antigen is unknown.

The sequence was obtained from a human donor with aplastic anemia. Material for sequencing was sorted CD4+, CD8+, or CD8+CD57+ T cells (not recorded which) from PBMCs. V gene TRBV10-3 combines with J gene TRBJ2-5; D gene ambiguous. The CDR3 nucleotides read TGTGCCATCTCCGCGGTCCGAGAGACCCAGTACTTC. The encoded protein is CAISAVRETQYF.